The rows below give T cell receptor beta chains drawn from one sample of a study of cytomegalovirus exposure and HLA in healthy donors. The method was immunoSEQ multiplex PCR; TCRdb's version includes in-frame clones alone and lacks a portion of them. Of about 200,000 clones detected, 77% appear once; the ten largest clones hold 2.1%. Sequences were obtained from PBMCs. All receptors derive from a woman aged 25-40 years in good health and CMV-seropositive. The CDR3 runs from the conserved cysteine through the conserved F or W. Fields, in order: D gene, clone size, J gene, V gene, CDR3 protein, CDR3 DNA. D genes are given only for firm matches. Only some rows state a clone size, as once, few, many or a class for expanded clones.

TRBD2,few,TRBJ2-2,TRBV12-5,CASGFTSTSGDTGELFF,TGTGCTAGTGGTTTCACCTCGACTAGCGGGGACACCGGGGAGCTGTTTTTT
NA,NA,TRBJ1-1,TRBV12-5,CASAPGKTEAFF,TGTGCTAGTGCCCCCGGTAAAACTGAAGCTTTCTTT
NA,NA,TRBJ1-1,TRBV29-1,CSVSGTTGGGSTEAFF,TGCAGCGTGTCAGGGACGACTGGGGGAGGTAGCACTGAAGCTTTCTTT
NA,few,TRBJ2-3,TRBV18,CASSPSGLSTDTQYF,TGTGCCAGCTCACCGAGCGGACTCAGCACAGATACGCAGTATTTT
TRBD1,NA,TRBJ2-7,TRBV19,CASSIRQGAYEQYF,TGTGCCAGTAGTATTCGACAGGGAGCCTACGAGCAGTACTTC
NA,NA,TRBJ1-1,TRBV30,CAWRTGRLEAFF,TGTGCCTGGAGAACAGGGAGACTTGAAGCTTTCTTT
TRBD2,NA,TRBJ2-1,TRBV7-9,CASSYPPGTNDEQFF,TGTGCCAGCAGCTACCCTCCGGGGACTAACGATGAGCAGTTCTTC
NA,NA,TRBJ1-2,TRBV29-1,CSVILSGLHGYTF,TGCAGCGTTATATTGTCAGGGTTGCATGGCTACACCTTC
NA,NA,TRBJ1-5,TRBV29-1,CSVGGQVNQPQHF,TGCAGCGTTGGGGGGCAGGTCAATCAGCCCCAGCATTTT
NA,NA,TRBJ1-1,TRBV7-2,CASSLQGGDRTEAFF,TGTGCCAGCAGCTTACAGGGTGGTGATAGGACTGAAGCTTTCTTT
TRBD1,NA,TRBJ1-2,TRBV29-1,CSVYGTGYPTF,TGCAGCGTTTACGGGACAGGGTACCCCACCTTC
NA,NA,TRBJ2-1,TRBV10-3,CAISESISILF,TGTGCCATCAGTGAGTCGATTAGCATACTCTTC
TRBD1,NA,TRBJ1-4,TRBV14,CASSPGQGSNEKLFF,TGTGCCAGCAGCCCCGGACAGGGATCTAATGAAAAACTGTTTTTT
TRBD1,NA,TRBJ1-1,TRBV6-5,CASSHAGTGGTEAFF,TGTGCCAGCAGTCATGCCGGGACAGGGGGGACTGAAGCTTTCTTT
TRBD2,NA,TRBJ2-1,TRBV5-1,CASRGTSGSNEQFF,TGCGCCAGCAGGGGGACTAGCGGCAGCAATGAGCAGTTCTTC
TRBD1,once,TRBJ1-2,TRBV6-6,CASSYRDRGLYGYTF,TGTGCCAGCAGTTATCGGGACAGGGGTTTATATGGCTACACCTTC
TRBD2,NA,TRBJ2-7,TRBV27,CASSFGSGGRVSEQYF,TGTGCCAGCAGTTTCGGATCGGGCGGGAGGGTCTCCGAGCAGTACTTC
NA,NA,TRBJ2-7,TRBV14,CASSLASGTYEQYF,TGTGCCAGCAGCCTAGCTTCCGGGACCTACGAGCAGTACTTC
TRBD2,NA,TRBJ2-4,TRBV5-1,CASSLGGEMTSGRGKYF,TGCGCCAGCAGCTTGGGGGGGGAGATGACTAGCGGGAGGGGAAAGTACTTC
TRBD1,NA,TRBJ2-7,TRBV2,CARGTPQGIYEQYF,TGTGCCAGAGGGACCCCACAGGGGATCTACGAGCAGTACTTC
TRBD2,once,TRBJ2-3,TRBV11-1,CASSLPTSGITDTQYF,TGTGCCAGCAGCCTTCCGACTAGCGGGATCACAGATACGCAGTATTTT
TRBD2,few,TRBJ2-3,TRBV30,CASTAWSGASTDTQYF,TGTGCCTCCACCGCCTGGAGCGGGGCTAGCACAGATACGCAGTATTTT
TRBD1,NA,TRBJ1-2,TRBV4-3,CASSSQGSGGYTF,TGCGCCAGCAGCTCACAGGGGTCTGGCGGCTACACCTTC
NA,NA,TRBJ2-5,TRBV6-6,CASSYSAGQETQYF,TGTGCCAGCAGTTACTCGGCAGGGCAGGAGACCCAGTACTTC
TRBD2,once,TRBJ2-3,TRBV18,CASSPKGGPGDTQYF,TGTGCCAGCTCACCCAAGGGAGGGCCGGGAGATACGCAGTATTTT
TRBD1,NA,TRBJ1-1,TRBV6-1,CASSELAFYGTGVAFF,TGTGCCAGCAGTGAATTAGCTTTTTATGGGACAGGGGTAGCTTTCTTT
NA,NA,TRBJ1-3,TRBV5-1,CASSLAGRGNTIYF,TGCGCCAGCAGCTTGGCCGGCAGGGGAAACACCATATATTTT
TRBD2,NA,TRBJ2-1,TRBV19,CASSPLAGVDEQFF,TGTGCCAGTAGTCCCCTAGCGGGAGTTGATGAGCAGTTCTTC
TRBD1,NA,TRBJ2-7,TRBV7-9,CASSLDTGVPYEQYF,TGTGCCAGCAGCTTAGACACAGGGGTACCCTACGAGCAGTACTTC
NA,NA,TRBJ2-7,TRBV28,CATLRTGRTYEQYF,TGTGCCACCCTACGGACCGGGAGAACCTACGAGCAGTACTTC
NA,NA,TRBJ1-5,TRBV7-2,CASSLFQGDQPQHF,TGTGCCAGCAGCTTGTTCCAGGGCGATCAGCCCCAGCATTTT
NA,NA,TRBJ1-4,TRBV11-2,CASSLVQAEKLFF,TGTGCCAGCAGCTTAGTACAGGCGGAAAAACTGTTTTTT
TRBD1,NA,TRBJ2-7,TRBV18,CASSPTGGGYEQYF,TGTGCCAGCTCACCAACAGGGGGCGGCTACGAGCAGTACTTC
NA,NA,TRBJ2-2,TRBV9,CASSVRPGAGELFF,TGTGCCAGCAGCGTTAGACCGGGGGCCGGGGAGCTGTTTTTT
TRBD1,NA,TRBJ1-5,TRBV5-4,CASSQGADQPQHF,TGTGCCAGCAGCCAGGGGGCGGATCAGCCCCAGCATTTT